This is a list of T cell receptor beta chains from one sample in a study of blood T cell repertoires in COVID-19. Only in-frame clones appear in the TCRdb table, and some are missing; sequencing was by immunoSEQ multiplex PCR. The data contain some 230,000 clones, roughly 80% of them singletons. The specimen sequenced was PBMCs or T cells enriched from blood (not recorded which). These receptors all come from a woman between 40 and 50 years old with acute COVID-19. CDR3s include the opening cysteine and the closing phenylalanine or tryptophan. The order of the fields is D gene, clone size, J gene, V gene, CDR3 DNA, CDR3 protein. D genes are given only for firm matches. Size is omitted from some rows. Given values are once, few, many or a class for expanded clones.

D gene: -
clone size: -
J gene: TRBJ2-7
V gene: TRBV10-2
CDR3 DNA: TGCGCCAGCAGGAGGGGGGGAGGAGGAAACTCCTACGAGCAGTACTTC
CDR3 protein: CASRRGGGGNSYEQYF

D gene: TRBD1
clone size: -
J gene: TRBJ2-1
V gene: TRBV28
CDR3 DNA: TGTGCCAGCAGTTCCGGGACAGGGGGCAGATACGCTGAGCAGTTCTTC
CDR3 protein: CASSSGTGGRYAEQFF

D gene: -
clone size: -
J gene: TRBJ2-6
V gene: TRBV7-3
CDR3 DNA: TGTGCCAGCAGCCCCAGACAGGTTACCTACTCTGGGGCCAACGTCCTGACTTTC
CDR3 protein: CASSPRQVTYSGANVLTF

D gene: TRBD2
clone size: -
J gene: TRBJ2-3
V gene: TRBV10-1
CDR3 DNA: TGCGCCAGCAGCGATAGCGGGGTGGCGACAGATACGCAGTATTTT
CDR3 protein: CASSDSGVATDTQYF

D gene: TRBD2
clone size: -
J gene: TRBJ2-3
V gene: TRBV2
CDR3 DNA: TGTGCCAGCACGACTAGCGGGAGCGGTACAGATACGCAGTATTTT
CDR3 protein: CASTTSGSGTDTQYF

D gene: TRBD1
clone size: -
J gene: TRBJ1-5
V gene: TRBV18
CDR3 DNA: TGTGCCAGCTCACCCGGGACAGACCGTCTTAGCAATCAGCCCCAGCATTTT
CDR3 protein: CASSPGTDRLSNQPQHF

D gene: TRBD2
clone size: -
J gene: TRBJ2-1
V gene: TRBV19
CDR3 DNA: TGTGCCAGTACCCAGGGACTAGCGGGCCCTGGTGAGCAGTTCTTC
CDR3 protein: CASTQGLAGPGEQFF

D gene: -
clone size: -
J gene: TRBJ1-4
V gene: TRBV30
CDR3 DNA: TGTGCCTGGGGGAGGGAAAAACTGTTTTTT
CDR3 protein: CAWGREKLFF

D gene: TRBD2
clone size: few
J gene: TRBJ2-1
V gene: TRBV28
CDR3 DNA: TGTGCCAGCAGTGTGCCGGGACTAGCGGGCGAGCAGTTCTTC
CDR3 protein: CASSVPGLAGEQFF

D gene: -
clone size: -
J gene: TRBJ2-1
V gene: TRBV7-2
CDR3 DNA: TGTGCCAGCAGCTTTGGTCAGGCCTCCTACAATGAGCAGTTCTTC
CDR3 protein: CASSFGQASYNEQFF

D gene: TRBD1
clone size: -
J gene: TRBJ1-2
V gene: TRBV28
CDR3 DNA: TGTGCCAGCAGGACAGGGGGTAACTATGGCTACACCTTC
CDR3 protein: CASRTGGNYGYTF

D gene: TRBD1
clone size: few
J gene: TRBJ1-6
V gene: TRBV27
CDR3 DNA: TGTGCCAGCAGCCCGGGACAGGATAATTCACCCCTCCACTTT
CDR3 protein: CASSPGQDNSPLHF

D gene: -
clone size: few
J gene: TRBJ1-3
V gene: TRBV30
CDR3 DNA: TGTGCCTGGAGTGGCCTAGGGGGGGCGATCTCTGGAAACACCATATATTTT
CDR3 protein: CAWSGLGGAISGNTIYF

D gene: TRBD2
clone size: -
J gene: TRBJ2-5
V gene: TRBV2
CDR3 DNA: TGTGCCAGCAGTGAAGCTGGGACTAGCGGAGAGACCCAGTACTTC
CDR3 protein: CASSEAGTSGETQYF

D gene: -
clone size: -
J gene: TRBJ2-1
V gene: TRBV7-9
CDR3 DNA: TGTGCCAGCAGCCATCGACAGGCTTCCTACAATGAGCAGTTCTTC
CDR3 protein: CASSHRQASYNEQFF

D gene: -
clone size: -
J gene: TRBJ1-2
V gene: TRBV13
CDR3 DNA: TGTGCCAGCAGCTCCCTAGGTGGTGCGCTAGAAGGCTTC
CDR3 protein: CASSSLGGALEGF

D gene: TRBD1
clone size: -
J gene: TRBJ1-4
V gene: TRBV9
CDR3 DNA: TGTGCCAGCAGCGTCCAGGGGGTGGGTGAAAAACTGTTTTTT
CDR3 protein: CASSVQGVGEKLFF

D gene: -
clone size: -
J gene: TRBJ1-5
V gene: TRBV10-3
CDR3 DNA: TGTGCCATCAGTGCGCGCGGGGAGGGTCAGCCCCAGCATTTT
CDR3 protein: CAISARGEGQPQHF

D gene: -
clone size: -
J gene: TRBJ2-2
V gene: TRBV7-9
CDR3 DNA: TGTGCCAGCAGCCCCGGGACTTATAACACCGGGGAGCTGTTTTTT
CDR3 protein: CASSPGTYNTGELFF

D gene: TRBD1
clone size: -
J gene: TRBJ2-2
V gene: TRBV2
CDR3 DNA: TGTGCCAGCAGTGAGTTTGAGGGACAGGGGAACACCGGGGAGCTGTTTTTT
CDR3 protein: CASSEFEGQGNTGELFF

D gene: TRBD1
clone size: -
J gene: TRBJ1-5
V gene: TRBV30
CDR3 DNA: TGTGCCTGGAGTGACAGGGGGCGACAGCCCCAGCATTTT
CDR3 protein: CAWSDRGRQPQHF

D gene: -
clone size: few
J gene: TRBJ1-4
V gene: TRBV6-5
CDR3 DNA: TGTGCCAGCAGGCCCGGGGATAATGAAAAACTGTTTTTT
CDR3 protein: CASRPGDNEKLFF

D gene: -
clone size: -
J gene: TRBJ2-7
V gene: TRBV5-1
CDR3 DNA: TGCGCCAGCAGCTTGGTGCGGAGCTACGAGCAGTACTTC
CDR3 protein: CASSLVRSYEQYF

D gene: -
clone size: -
J gene: TRBJ1-3
V gene: TRBV5-1
CDR3 DNA: TGCGCCAGCAGCTTGAGGGGTACCTCTGGAAACACCATATATTTT
CDR3 protein: CASSLRGTSGNTIYF

D gene: -
clone size: few
J gene: TRBJ1-3
V gene: TRBV7-2
CDR3 DNA: TGTGCCAGCAGCTTATATCGGGGGGGAAACACCATATATTTT
CDR3 protein: CASSLYRGGNTIYF

D gene: TRBD1
clone size: -
J gene: TRBJ2-5
V gene: TRBV5-8
CDR3 DNA: TGTGCCAGCAGCTTGGGAGCAGGGGGCAGGGGGTACCAAGAGACCCAGTACTTC
CDR3 protein: CASSLGAGGRGYQETQYF

D gene: TRBD1
clone size: -
J gene: TRBJ1-5
V gene: TRBV9
CDR3 DNA: TGTGCCAGCACCAGGGGGGACAGGGGGATAAGGAATCAGCCCCAGCATTTT
CDR3 protein: CASTRGDRGIRNQPQHF

D gene: -
clone size: -
J gene: TRBJ1-5
V gene: TRBV3-1/TRBV3-2
CDR3 DNA: TGTGCCAGCAGCCAAGATCGCCCCCAAGGGAGGAGCAATCAGCCCCAGCATTTT
CDR3 protein: CASSQDRPQGRSNQPQHF

D gene: -
clone size: -
J gene: TRBJ2-2
V gene: TRBV5-1
CDR3 DNA: TGCGCCAGCAGTGCCAACACAGGGCCCACCGGGGAGCTGTTTTTT
CDR3 protein: CASSANTGPTGELFF

D gene: TRBD2
clone size: -
J gene: TRBJ2-5
V gene: TRBV9
CDR3 DNA: TGTGCCAGCAGCGTAGGGTCTAGCGGGGGTGGGACCCAGTACTTC
CDR3 protein: CASSVGSSGGGTQYF

D gene: -
clone size: once
J gene: TRBJ1-6
V gene: TRBV3-1/TRBV3-2
CDR3 DNA: TGTGCCAGCAGCCACAGACAGACCTATAATTCACCCCTCCACTTT
CDR3 protein: CASSHRQTYNSPLHF

D gene: -
clone size: once
J gene: TRBJ2-1
V gene: TRBV5-4
CDR3 DNA: TGTGCCAGCAGCTGGCCCTCTGGCAATGAGCAGTTCTTC
CDR3 protein: CASSWPSGNEQFF

D gene: -
clone size: -
J gene: TRBJ1-1
V gene: TRBV19
CDR3 DNA: TGTGCCAGTAGTTCCCCGGACAGATTGAACACTGAAGCTTTCTTT
CDR3 protein: CASSSPDRLNTEAFF

D gene: -
clone size: -
J gene: TRBJ1-5
V gene: TRBV3-1/TRBV3-2
CDR3 DNA: TGTGCCAGCAGCCAAGACCCCCCGTATAGCAATCAGCCCCAGCATTTT
CDR3 protein: CASSQDPPYSNQPQHF

D gene: TRBD2
clone size: -
J gene: TRBJ2-7
V gene: TRBV29-1
CDR3 DNA: TGCAGCGTTGACGGTACGGGAGGGAGCTACGAGCAGTACTTC
CDR3 protein: CSVDGTGGSYEQYF

D gene: -
clone size: -
J gene: TRBJ2-5
V gene: TRBV5-4
CDR3 DNA: TGTGCCAGCAGCTTGGCCGGGGGTTTCGAGACCCAGTACTTC
CDR3 protein: CASSLAGGFETQYF

D gene: TRBD1
clone size: -
J gene: TRBJ1-2
V gene: TRBV28
CDR3 DNA: TGTGCCAGCATAGGGGGCAGCCACTATGGCTACACCTTC
CDR3 protein: CASIGGSHYGYTF

D gene: -
clone size: -
J gene: TRBJ2-3
V gene: TRBV19
CDR3 DNA: TGTGCCAGTAGTATATTAGGGGGTAAGACAGATACGCAGTATTTT
CDR3 protein: CASSILGGKTDTQYF

D gene: TRBD1
clone size: -
J gene: TRBJ1-3
V gene: TRBV11-2
CDR3 DNA: TGTGCCAGCAACCAGGGGGCCGTCTCTGGAAACACCATATATTTT
CDR3 protein: CASNQGAVSGNTIYF

D gene: -
clone size: once
J gene: TRBJ1-2
V gene: TRBV3-1/TRBV3-2
CDR3 DNA: TGTGCCAGCAGCCTCCTAACCACTCGAAACTATGGCTACACCTTC
CDR3 protein: CASSLLTTRNYGYTF

D gene: TRBD2
clone size: -
J gene: TRBJ2-3
V gene: TRBV6-1
CDR3 DNA: TGTGCCAGCAGTGGGACTAGCGGGGGGGCCAAGGAGGGTACGCAGTATTTT
CDR3 protein: CASSGTSGGAKEGTQYF

D gene: -
clone size: -
J gene: TRBJ1-1
V gene: TRBV6-5
CDR3 DNA: TGTGCCAGCAGTTACACAGGGAAGAACACTGAAGCTTTCTTT
CDR3 protein: CASSYTGKNTEAFF

D gene: -
clone size: once
J gene: TRBJ1-2
V gene: TRBV18
CDR3 DNA: TGTGCCAGCTCAGAGGGACACGCCGCTGGCTATGGCTACACCTTC
CDR3 protein: CASSEGHAAGYGYTF

D gene: -
clone size: -
J gene: TRBJ2-5
V gene: TRBV7-8
CDR3 DNA: TGTGCCAGCAGCTTAATACCGCGCAACTACCAAGAGACCCAGTACTTC
CDR3 protein: CASSLIPRNYQETQYF

D gene: -
clone size: -
J gene: TRBJ2-2
V gene: TRBV12-3/TRBV12-4
CDR3 DNA: TGTGCCAGCAGTTTAGGTATTACCGGGGAGCTGTTTTTT
CDR3 protein: CASSLGITGELFF

D gene: TRBD1
clone size: -
J gene: TRBJ1-2
V gene: TRBV2
CDR3 DNA: TGTGCCAGCAGTGTACAGGGGGCGAATGGCTACACCTTC
CDR3 protein: CASSVQGANGYTF

D gene: -
clone size: -
J gene: TRBJ2-1
V gene: TRBV9
CDR3 DNA: TGTGCCAGCAGCGTAGGTCTAGGTCTTACGACCGGCTACAATGAGCAGTTCTTC
CDR3 protein: CASSVGLGLTTGYNEQFF

D gene: TRBD1
clone size: -
J gene: TRBJ1-1
V gene: TRBV7-6
CDR3 DNA: TGTGCCAGCAGCTCGGGGACAGGGGGAACTGAAGCTTTCTTT
CDR3 protein: CASSSGTGGTEAFF

D gene: -
clone size: once
J gene: TRBJ1-2
V gene: TRBV23-1
CDR3 DNA: TGCTCACAAGGGAGGGGACCGCTCTATGGCTACACCTTC
CDR3 protein: CSQGRGPLYGYTF

D gene: TRBD1
clone size: -
J gene: TRBJ1-2
V gene: TRBV27
CDR3 DNA: TGTGCCAGCAGAAGCACGGACAGGATTGCTTATGGCTACACCTTC
CDR3 protein: CASRSTDRIAYGYTF

D gene: TRBD2
clone size: -
J gene: TRBJ2-5
V gene: TRBV9
CDR3 DNA: TGTGCCAGCAGCGTAGAGAACCCTCTTAGCGGGGGGGCGGAAGAGACCCAGTACTTC
CDR3 protein: CASSVENPLSGGAEETQYF

D gene: TRBD1
clone size: -
J gene: TRBJ1-5
V gene: TRBV6-2/TRBV6-3
CDR3 DNA: TGTGCCAGCAGTTACAGGGGGCTCGGCAATCAGCCCCAGCATTTT
CDR3 protein: CASSYRGLGNQPQHF

D gene: TRBD1
clone size: -
J gene: TRBJ1-1
V gene: TRBV6-5
CDR3 DNA: TGTGCCAGCACCCTTACCCAGGGGGTTGGAGCTGAAGCTTTCTTT
CDR3 protein: CASTLTQGVGAEAFF

D gene: TRBD2
clone size: once
J gene: TRBJ2-5
V gene: TRBV5-1
CDR3 DNA: TGCGCCAGCAGCTTGGGACTAGCGGGGATGGAGACCCAGTACTTC
CDR3 protein: CASSLGLAGMETQYF

D gene: -
clone size: -
J gene: TRBJ1-5
V gene: TRBV7-2
CDR3 DNA: TGTGCCAGCAGCTTAGGCCCGGGAAACGGCAATCAGCCCCAGCATTTT
CDR3 protein: CASSLGPGNGNQPQHF

D gene: TRBD1
clone size: -
J gene: TRBJ2-6
V gene: TRBV11-3
CDR3 DNA: TGTGCCAGCAGCCATGGGACAGGGTCCTTCTCTGGGGCCAACGTCCTGACTTTC
CDR3 protein: CASSHGTGSFSGANVLTF

D gene: TRBD2
clone size: -
J gene: TRBJ2-2
V gene: TRBV6-1
CDR3 DNA: TGTGCCAGCAGTGAAGCCGGACTAGCGGGCGGGGAGCTGTTTTTT
CDR3 protein: CASSEAGLAGGELFF

D gene: TRBD1
clone size: once
J gene: TRBJ1-5
V gene: TRBV28
CDR3 DNA: TGTGCCAGCAGTTTAAAGGGGGCCTACAATCAGCCCCAGCATTTT
CDR3 protein: CASSLKGAYNQPQHF

D gene: TRBD1
clone size: -
J gene: TRBJ2-1
V gene: TRBV12-5
CDR3 DNA: TGTGCTAGTGGGCTGACAGGGGGCGCCTACAATGAGCAGTTCTTC
CDR3 protein: CASGLTGGAYNEQFF

D gene: -
clone size: once
J gene: TRBJ1-1
V gene: TRBV2
CDR3 DNA: TGTGCCAGCAGTGAAGTTTGGGGGGGCTACACTGAAGCTTTCTTT
CDR3 protein: CASSEVWGGYTEAFF